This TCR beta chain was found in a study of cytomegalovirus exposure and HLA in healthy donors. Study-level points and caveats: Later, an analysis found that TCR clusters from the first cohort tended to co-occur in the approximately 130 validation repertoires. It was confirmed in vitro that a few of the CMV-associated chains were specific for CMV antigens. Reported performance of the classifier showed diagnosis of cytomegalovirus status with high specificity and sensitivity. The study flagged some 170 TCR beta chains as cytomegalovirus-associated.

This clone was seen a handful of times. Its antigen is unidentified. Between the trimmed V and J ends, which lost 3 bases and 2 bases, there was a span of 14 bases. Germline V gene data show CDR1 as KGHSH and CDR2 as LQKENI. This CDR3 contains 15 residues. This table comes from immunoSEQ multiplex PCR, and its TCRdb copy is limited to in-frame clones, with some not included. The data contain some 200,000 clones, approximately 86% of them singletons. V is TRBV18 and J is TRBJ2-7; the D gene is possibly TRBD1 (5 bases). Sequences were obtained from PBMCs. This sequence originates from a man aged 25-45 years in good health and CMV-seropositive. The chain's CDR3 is CASSPPTGRPYEQYF. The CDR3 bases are TGTGCCAGCTCACCCCCCACAGGAAGGCCCTACGAGCAGTACTTC.